One and the same sample provided the 28 T cell receptor beta chains below, sequenced in a study of blood T cell repertoires in COVID-19. Profiling relied on immunoSEQ multiplex PCR, and the TCRdb table lists in-frame clones only, not all of them. The sample shows about 26,000 clones, under 90% of them seen only once. The material sequenced was peripheral blood. These receptors were taken from a human donor in a cohort sampled during active COVID-19.

The J gene is TRBJ1-6, the V gene TRBV7-2, with D perhaps matching TRBD1 (5 bases). CDR1 and CDR2 from the germline V gene are SGHTA and FQGNSA. Trimming cost V 1 base and J 7 bases, with 14 bases left between them. The CDR3 runs to 16 residues. This CDR3 is CASSLGAGRSNSPLHF. The DNA of the CDR3 is TGTGCCAGCAGCTTAGGGGCAGGGCGTTCGAATTCACCCCTCCACTTT.

The CDR3 here is CSATSGTYEQYF. The CDR3 bases are TGCAGCGCGACTAGCGGTACCTACGAGCAGTACTTC. The chain employs TRBV29-1 and TRBJ2-7; TRBD2 matches at 9 bases. The CDR3 spans 12 residues. The ends lost 7 bases at V and 2 bases at J; junction bases unmatched: 3. CDR1 SQVTM and CDR2 ANQGSEA come from the germline V gene.

V is TRBV6-2 or TRBV6-3 and J is TRBJ2-6; D call uncertain. Trimming shortened V by 2 bases and J by 0 bases, and 8 bases separated the two germline ends. The germline V gene encodes CDR1 MNHEY and CDR2 SVGEGT. CDR3 length: 16 residues. The CDR3 protein is CASSYVGFSGANVLTF. The CDR3 DNA sequence: TGTGCCAGCAGTTACGTCGGTTTCTCTGGGGCCAACGTCCTGACTTTC.

This chain uses TRBV7-2 with TRBJ2-5, with 8 bases aligning to TRBD2. Unmatched junction bases numbered 5, after V lost 4 bases and J lost 1 base. The CDR3 has 15 amino acids. Germline V lookup: CDR1 SGHTA, CDR2 FQGNSA. The CDR3 DNA is TGTGCCAGCAGCTCGACTGCGGGGGGCCAAGAGACCCAGTACTTC. Protein product: CASSSTAGGQETQYF. The full variable domain, in which reference TRBV7-2 and TRBJ2-5 provide the parts outside the CDR3, is GAGVSQSPSNKVTEKGKDVELRCDPISGHTALYWYRQSLGQGLEFLIYFQGNSAPDKSGLPSDRFSAERTGGSVSTLTIQRTQQEDSAVYLCASSSTAGGQETQYFGPGTRLLVL.

The rearrangement links TRBV7-2 to TRBJ2-5; D might be TRBD1 (6 bases). V lost 4 bases and J 5 bases, leaving 14 bases between the germline ends. This CDR3 spans 14 amino acids. Germline-derived CDR1 and CDR2 are SGHTA and FQGNSA. CDR3 protein: CASSSRGGWETQYF. The DNA for the CDR3 is TGTGCCAGCAGCTCCCGAGGGGGTTGGGAGACCCAGTACTTC.

V gene TRBV18 combines with J gene TRBJ2-5; tentatively, D is TRBD1 (5 bases). The CDR3 extends over 13 amino acids. V lost 3 bases to trimming and J lost 7 bases, with 12 bases between them. The V gene's germline CDR1 is KGHSH and CDR2 LQKENI. The CDR3 nucleotides read TGTGCCAGCTCACCTGTGGACAAAGGGACCCAGTACTTC. Protein product: CASSPVDKGTQYF.

This clone was recorded once. The chain combines TRBV6-5 with TRBJ1-5; D is unresolved. V dropped 5 bases and J dropped 4 bases, with 9 bases sitting between them. In germline, CDR1 is MNHEY, CDR2 SVGAGI. The CDR3 is made up of 13 amino acids. The CDR3 DNA reads as TGTGCCAGCAGTCCTTCGAGAAATCAGCCCCAGCATTTT. Amino acids: CASSPSRNQPQHF.

This chain uses TRBV10-3 with TRBJ2-4, with D perhaps matching TRBD2 (6 bases). CDR3 length: 13 amino acids. The V end lost 11 bases, the J end lost 9 bases, and 20 bases lay between the germline ends. Germline CDR1 reads ENHRY; CDR2 reads SYGVKD. CDR3 DNA sequence: TGTGCCGCCGGGACTTCCATGACGAGCATTCAGTACTTC. Protein sequence: CAAGTSMTSIQYF.

The chain carries TRBV6-5 and TRBJ2-2; D call uncertain. With 5 bases removed from V and 5 bases from J, the gap between germline ends came to 12 bases. Per the germline V gene, CDR1 is MNHEY and CDR2 is SVGAGI. This CDR3 has 14 residues. CDR3 nucleotide sequence: TGTGCCAGCAGTCCACTATTCCCTACCGGGGAGCTGTTTTTT. It encodes CASSPLFPTGELFF.

V gene TRBV4-2 combines with J gene TRBJ2-7; 8 bases are shared with TRBD2. The CDR3 loop spans 14 amino acids. Trimming removed 2 bases from V and 5 bases from J; junction bases left unmatched: 5. Germline CDR1 is LGHNA and CDR2 is YNFKEQ. The CDR3 DNA sequence: TGTGCCAGCAGCCAACTCAGCGGGAGCAACGAGCAGTACTTC. Protein: CASSQLSGSNEQYF.

In its sample, this clone was seen a few times. The chain has TRBV3-1 (or the pseudogene TRBV3-2) and TRBJ2-7, with D perhaps TRBD1 (5 bases). Trimming cost V 8 bases and J 5 bases, with 7 bases left between them. The germline V gene encodes CDR1 LGHDT and CDR2 YNNKEL (reference sequence). This CDR3 has 10 amino acids. The CDR3 nucleotides are TGTGCCAGCGGGGCCCACGAGCAGTACTTC. Translation gives CASGAHEQYF.

The chain employs TRBV28 and TRBJ2-1; weak D call: TRBD2 (6 bases). This CDR3 has 12 amino acids. Germline loops: CDR1 MDHEN, CDR2 SYDVKM. The V end was cut by 8 bases, the J end by 8 bases, with 13 bases between. The CDR3: CASAGGTDEQFF. CDR3 DNA sequence: TGTGCCAGCGCCGGCGGGACGGATGAGCAGTTCTTC.

The V gene is TRBV19, the J gene TRBJ2-3, with 7 nucleotides matching TRBD1. Trimming at V came to 8 bases and at J to 5 bases, leaving 22 bases not matched to a gene. CDR3 length equals 18 residues. Germline CDR1 is LNHDA and CDR2 is SQIVND (reference sequence). CDR3 amino acids: CASPIPSPDRPTRDTQYF. The CDR3 nucleotides read TGTGCCAGTCCGATACCATCACCGGACAGGCCCACGCGAGATACGCAGTATTTT.

The chain recombines TRBV6-6 with TRBJ1-1; D unclear. This CDR3 comprises 11 residues. Trimming cost V 7 bases and J 7 bases, with 10 bases left between them. Germline assignment: CDR1 MNHNY and CDR2 SVGAGI (reference sequence). The DNA of the CDR3 is TGTGCCAGCACCATGGGAGGTGAAGCTTTCTTT. Translated: CASTMGGEAFF.

The chain links TRBV7-7 to TRBJ2-2, with D perhaps matching TRBD2 (7 bases). Trimming took off 5 bases at V and 2 bases at J, with 12 bases between the two ends. The CDR3 runs 15 residues. In germline, CDR1 is SSHAT, CDR2 FNYEAQ (reference sequence). The CDR3 region is CASSPGGGNTGELFF. The CDR3 coding sequence is TGTGCCAGCAGCCCGGGGGGCGGAAACACCGGGGAGCTGTTTTTT.

This rearrangement joins TRBV3-1 (or the pseudogene TRBV3-2) to TRBJ2-7; no reliable D call. Germline V CDR1 and CDR2: LGHDT, YNNKEL (reference sequence). There are 12 residues in the CDR3. The V end was cut by 5 bases, the J end by 0 bases, with 5 bases between. This CDR3 reads CASSFSSYEQYF. CDR3 nucleotides: TGTGCCAGCAGCTTCAGCTCCTACGAGCAGTACTTC.

This chain joins TRBV28 and TRBJ2-7; 9 nucleotides line up with TRBD1. Germline loops: CDR1 MDHEN, CDR2 SYDVKM. The CDR3 is 14 residues long. Trimming removed 5 bases from V and 5 bases from J; junction bases left unmatched: 7. In DNA form, the CDR3 reads TGTGCCAGCAGTCGGGACAGGGTAAGGAACGAGCAGTACTTC. Its translation: CASSRDRVRNEQYF.

The V gene is TRBV4-1, the J gene TRBJ1-4; D unclear. Trimming removed 0 bases at V and 4 bases at J, with 18 bases between. The CDR3 has 18 residues. Germline V CDR1 and CDR2: MGHRA, YSYEKL. The CDR3 DNA reads as TGCGCCAGCAGCCAAGATTCTGGTAATAGGCTAGTTAATGAAAAACTGTTTTTT. Protein product: CASSQDSGNRLVNEKLFF.

The rearrangement uses TRBV5-6 and TRBJ1-5; D call uncertain. CDR3 length equals 14 residues. Trimming left V 0 bases short and J 6 bases short, with 10 bases between. From germline, CDR1 is SGHDT and CDR2 YYEEEE. As DNA, the CDR3 is TGTGCCAGCAGCTTGGCACCAACTGGTCAGCCCCAGCATTTT. Protein product: CASSLAPTGQPQHF.

The chain uses TRBV28 and TRBJ1-3; 9 nucleotides match TRBD1. The CDR3 extends over 13 amino acids. Germline V gene data show CDR1 as MDHEN and CDR2 as SYDVKM. Trimming cost V 7 bases and J 10 bases; bases outside gene matches: 8. As DNA, the CDR3 is TGTGCCAGCACCTCCGGGACAGGGCTTACCATATATTTT. This gives the protein CASTSGTGLTIYF.

The V and J genes are TRBV11-3 and TRBJ2-1; 8 bases are shared with TRBD2. Losses at the gene ends were 5 bases for V and 9 bases for J; bases not matched to a gene: 9. The V gene's germline CDR1 is SGHNT and CDR2 YENEEA. CDR3 length: 14 amino acids. The CDR3 DNA is TGTGCCAGCAGCCCCGGGGGGGTCCGCACTGAGCAGTTCTTC. As protein: CASSPGGVRTEQFF. The complete variable domain, with remaining parts taken from reference TRBV11-3 and TRBJ2-1, reads EAGVVQSPRYKIIEKKQPVAFWCNPISGHNTLYWYLQNLGQGPELLIRYENEEAVDDSQLPKDRFSAERLKGVDSTLKIQPAELGDSAVYLCASSPGGVRTEQFFGPGTRLTVL.

V is TRBV6-6 and J is TRBJ2-2; 10 bases agree with TRBD1. CDR1 and CDR2 (germline): MNHNY, SVGAGI (reference sequence). The junction had 5 bases not matched to a gene; V was cut back by 4 bases and J by 3 bases. This CDR3 is 16 amino acids long. As DNA, the CDR3 is TGTGCCAGCAGTTCATCAGGGACAGGGGACACCGGGGAGCTGTTTTTT. Translated, it gives CASSSSGTGDTGELFF.

The V gene is TRBV28, the J gene TRBJ2-1; 8 nucleotides match TRBD2. The CDR3 runs 16 residues. Losses at the gene ends were 3 bases for V and 4 bases for J; bases not matched to a gene: 8. Germline loops: CDR1 MDHEN, CDR2 SYDVKM. In DNA, the CDR3 is TGTGCCAGCAGTTTCCTCCGGGCTAGCGGGTACAATGAGCAGTTCTTC. Protein product: CASSFLRASGYNEQFF. The full variable domain, its missing parts supplied by reference TRBV28 and TRBJ2-1, is DVKVTQSSRYLVKRTGEKVFLECVQDMDHENMFWYRQDPGLGLRLIYFSYDVKMKEKGDIPEGYSVSREKKERFSLILESASTNQTSMYLCASSFLRASGYNEQFFGPGTRLTVL.

The genes are TRBV15 and TRBJ2-7, with D possibly being TRBD2 (5 bases). Between the trimmed V and J ends, which lost 1 base and 2 bases, there was a span of 12 bases. Germline V CDR1 and CDR2: LNHNV, YYDKDF (reference sequence). The CDR3 spans 15 residues. The CDR3 DNA reads TGTGCCACCAGCAGAGGGACTTTGGGGACCTACGAGCAGTACTTC. This sequence encodes CATSRGTLGTYEQYF.

The CDR3 loop is CAINGREGEKLFF. The CDR3 DNA is TGTGCCATCAACGGCAGGGAGGGGGAAAAACTGTTTTTT. This chain links TRBV10-3 with TRBJ1-4; D may be TRBD1 (5 bases). This CDR3 is built from 13 residues. Trimming took 7 bases from V and 8 from J, leaving 14 bases between them. Germline CDR1 reads ENHRY; CDR2 reads SYGVKD.

The V call is TRBV6-2 or TRBV6-3, the J call TRBJ2-1, with 8 bases fitting TRBD2. J gave up 7 bases and V 0 bases, and 8 bases lay outside the gene matches. Germline lookup yields CDR1 MNHEY and CDR2 SVGEGT. The CDR3 consists of 16 residues. The CDR3 nucleotides are TGTGCCAGCAGTTACTCGGCGGGAGGCCTTGGGAATGAGCAGTTCTTC. Protein product: CASSYSAGGLGNEQFF.

This clone was seen once. The chain uses TRBV15 and TRBJ2-1, with TRBD2 matching over 15 bases. Germline loops: CDR1 LNHNV, CDR2 YYDKDF (reference sequence). The CDR3 has 20 amino acids. V gave up 0 bases and J gave up 2 bases; unmatched junction bases: 8. Here the CDR3 reads CATSRDPGLAGGITYNEQFF. DNA for the CDR3: TGTGCCACCAGCAGAGATCCTGGACTAGCGGGAGGGATTACCTACAATGAGCAGTTCTTC.

The chain combines TRBV3-1 (or the pseudogene TRBV3-2) with TRBJ2-3; 8 positions match TRBD1. This CDR3 is 16 amino acids long. After removal of 4 bases from V and 6 bases from J, the junction contained 12 bases not matched to a gene. The germline CDR1 and CDR2 sequences are LGHDT and YNNKEL (reference sequence). For the CDR3, the DNA is TGTGCCAGCAGCCCATACTACGGGACAGGTACTGATACGCAGTATTTT. Its translation is CASSPYYGTGTDTQYF.